This is a list of T cell receptor beta chains from one sample in a study of T cells in Graves' hyperthyroidism and ophthalmopathy. TCRdb ran MiXCR on the multiplex PCR reads and lists one entry per CDR3 protein. The table lists 500,000 to 650,000 distinct CDR3 sequences, just under 20% of them singletons. The sequenced sample was blood. The origin of the receptors is a middle-aged man with Graves' ophthalmopathy. CDR3s include the opening cysteine and the closing phenylalanine or tryptophan. A D gene is named only where the DNA matches it firmly. Size values are once, few and many counts, or a class for expanded clones, and some rows have none.

j_call d_call v_call clone_size cdr3_aa cdr3_nt
TRBJ2-2 NA TRBV3-1 NA CASSQRRLANTGELFF TGTGCCAGCAGCCAACGCAGACTAGCGAACACCGGGGAGCTGTTTTTT
TRBJ2-3 NA TRBV18 NA CATQVWNTDTQYF TGTGCCACCCAGGTATGGAACACAGATACGCAGTATTTT
TRBJ2-2 NA TRBV20-1 NA CSARVGGNTGELFF TGCAGTGCTAGAGTGGGAGGGAACACCGGGGAGCTGTTTTTT
TRBJ1-2 TRBD1 TRBV6-1 NA CASSEGQGPTYGYTF TGTGCCAGCAGTGAAGGACAGGGCCCGACCTATGGCTACACCTTC
TRBJ2-3 TRBD2 TRBV7-9 NA CASIKREGPDTQYF TGTGCCAGCATAAAGCGGGAGGGCCCCGATACGCAGTATTTT
TRBJ2-1 TRBD2 TRBV28 NA CASTLFGVAGGPGNEQFF TGTGCCAGCACCCTTTTTGGGGTAGCGGGAGGGCCAGGCAATGAGCAGTTCTTC
TRBJ2-7 TRBD1 TRBV6-1 few CASTGRGQGYEQYF TGTGCCAGCACTGGGAGAGGACAGGGCTACGAGCAATACTTC
TRBJ1-1 NA TRBV12-3/TRBV12-4 many CASSLSGGNTEAFF TGTGCCAGCAGTTTAAGCGGCGGGAACACTGAAGCTTTCTTT
TRBJ1-1 NA TRBV18 few CASSPTGEPGTEAFF TGTGCCAGCTCCCCCACGGGAGAGCCGGGAACTGAAGCTTTCTTT
TRBJ2-3 NA TRBV28 many CASEGETDTQYF TGTGCCAGCGAGGGAGAGACAGATACGCAGTATTTT
TRBJ2-1 NA TRBV4-1 few CASSQETGRNEQFF TGCGCCAGCAGCCAAGAAACAGGGAGGAATGAGCAGTTCTTC
TRBJ2-7 NA TRBV30 NA CAWNHGAYEQYF TGTGCCTGGAATCACGGAGCCTACGAGCAGTACTTC
TRBJ2-2 NA TRBV24-1 NA CATSERDTLTGELFF TGTGCCACCAGTGAACGGGACACTCTCACCGGGGAGCTGTTTTTT
TRBJ1-1 NA TRBV20-1 many CSARDSNTEAFF TGCAGTGCTAGAGATAGTAACACTGAAGCTTTCTTT
TRBJ2-7 NA TRBV3-1 many CASSQGTRTYEQYF TGTGCCAGCAGCCAAGGGACTCGAACCTACGAGCAGTACTTC
TRBJ1-4 NA TRBV27 NA CASSLGAVNEKLFF TGTGCCAGCAGTTTGGGGGCGGTAAATGAAAAACTGTTTTTT
TRBJ1-2 NA TRBV12-3/TRBV12-4 many CASSRLTASYGYTF TGTGCCAGCAGTCGCCTGACAGCAAGCTATGGCTACACCTTC
TRBJ2-1 NA TRBV12-3/TRBV12-4 NA CASSYTAGYNEQFF TGTGCCAGCAGTTACACCGCGGGCTACAATGAGCAGTTCTTC
TRBJ2-5 TRBD1 TRBV19 NA CASTDSDRVEETQYF TGTGCCAGCACAGACTCTGACAGGGTCGAAGAGACCCAGTACTTC
TRBJ2-1 TRBD2 TRBV20-1 NA CSTRAGAYNEQFF TGCAGTACAAGGGCGGGGGCCTACAATGAGCAGTTCTTC
TRBJ2-1 NA TRBV6-1 many CASSRDAYNEQFF TGTGCCAGCAGTAGGGACGCCTACAATGAGCAGTTCTTC
TRBJ2-7 TRBD1 TRBV7-9 many CASSWSHGQAPYEQYF TGTGCCAGCAGCTGGAGTCACGGACAGGCACCGTACGAGCAGTACTTC
TRBJ1-2 NA TRBV2 NA CAGKDSWSYGYTF TGTGCCGGTAAGGACAGCTGGAGCTATGGCTACACCTTC
TRBJ1-3 NA TRBV7-2 NA CASTSGGTFGNTIYF TGTGCCAGCACCTCGGGGGGGACTTTTGGAAACACCATATATTTT
TRBJ1-1 TRBD1 TRBV2 NA CASTTGLKNTEAFF TGTGCCAGCACGACAGGGCTAAAGAACACTGAAGCTTTCTTT
TRBJ1-2 TRBD1 TRBV25-1 NA CASTDRQGVGYTF TGTGCCAGCACGGACCGACAGGGTGTGGGCTACACCTTC
TRBJ2-1 NA TRBV6-2/TRBV6-3 many CASRPLGRADYNEQFF TGTGCCAGCAGACCCCTCGGGCGGGCAGACTACAATGAGCAGTTCTTC
TRBJ2-7 TRBD2 TRBV3-1 many CASSQASGGYEQYF TGTGCCAGCAGCCAAGCCAGCGGGGGTTACGAGCAGTACTTC
TRBJ1-2 TRBD1 TRBV20-1 many CSHRGLGGYTF TGCAGTCACAGGGGGTTGGGTGGCTACACCTTC
TRBJ2-1 NA TRBV5-5 NA CASSKTSPRREQFF TGTGCCAGCAGCAAGACTTCCCCCAGGCGTGAGCAGTTCTTC
TRBJ2-7 NA TRBV2 few CASMGGRSYEQYF TGTGCCAGCATGGGAGGCCGTTCCTACGAGCAGTACTTC
TRBJ2-1 NA TRBV6-1 few CASRSGTPMSGNEQFF TGTGCCAGCAGGTCCGGGACTCCCATGAGTGGCAATGAGCAGTTCTTC
TRBJ2-1 TRBD2 TRBV11-2 NA CASSLGPGLAGNEQFF TGTGCCAGCAGCTTAGGACCCGGACTAGCGGGGAATGAGCAGTTCTTC
TRBJ2-2 NA TRBV13 many CASSPYPRDANTGELFF TGTGCCAGCAGCCCCTACCCCCGGGACGCAAACACCGGGGAGCTGTTTTTT
TRBJ2-7 NA TRBV28 NA CATGTPAPYEQYF TGTGCCACTGGGACGCCGGCCCCCTACGAGCAGTACTTC
TRBJ2-7 TRBD1 TRBV28 many CASSPRTGGVRYEQYF TGTGCCAGCAGTCCCCGGACAGGGGGCGTTCGCTACGAGCAGTACTTC
TRBJ1-1 NA TRBV6-2/TRBV6-3 NA CASLMEGRRTEAFF TGTGCCAGCCTCATGGAGGGGCGAAGGACTGAAGCTTTCTTT
TRBJ2-7 NA TRBV18 NA CASSQKGGEQYF TGTGCCAGCTCACAGAAGGGGGGCGAGCAGTACTTC
TRBJ1-3 TRBD1 TRBV5-4 NA CASGTGGTGNTIYF TGTGCCAGCGGGACAGGGGGCACTGGAAACACCATATATTTT
TRBJ2-7 NA TRBV27 NA CASSPVVRAYEQYF TGTGCCAGCAGTCCCGTCGTCCGGGCCTACGAGCAGTACTTC
TRBJ1-1 NA TRBV19 few CASRTPKDGGEAFF TGTGCCAGCCGAACCCCTAAGGACGGTGGTGAAGCTTTCTTT
TRBJ2-1 TRBD1 TRBV12-3/TRBV12-4 many CASSLGGTGGIEQFF TGTGCCAGCAGTCTCGGGGGGACAGGGGGGATTGAGCAGTTCTTC
TRBJ1-2 NA TRBV20-1 once CSGLRGWDGYTF TGCAGTGGCCTTCGAGGTTGGGATGGCTACACCTTC
TRBJ2-2 TRBD1 TRBV6-2/TRBV6-3 NA CASRLLPGQGAPGELFF TGTGCCAGCAGATTACTTCCGGGACAGGGGGCGCCCGGGGAGCTGTTTTTT
TRBJ2-3 NA TRBV2 many CASSQVARDTQYF TGTGCCAGCAGCCAGGTGGCACGGGATACGCAGTATTTT
TRBJ2-3 TRBD2 TRBV10-3 many CAISDGATSGGTTLDTQYF TGTGCCATCAGTGATGGTGCGACTAGCGGAGGGACTACACTGGATACGCAGTATTTT
TRBJ2-1 NA TRBV5-1 NA CASSFMDRHNEQFF TGCGCCAGCAGCTTTATGGACAGACACAATGAGCAGTTCTTC
TRBJ2-3 NA TRBV20-1 NA CSARADYTDTQYF TGCAGTGCTAGAGCCGACTACACAGATACGCAGTATTTT
TRBJ2-7 TRBD2 TRBV27 many CASRPLAGGYQDEQYF TGTGCCAGCAGACCCTTAGCGGGAGGGTATCAAGACGAGCAGTACTTC
TRBJ1-2 NA TRBV3-1 NA CASSHLSGSGTNGYTF TGTGCCAGCAGCCACCTAAGTGGCAGCGGGACGAATGGCTACACCTTC
TRBJ2-3 NA TRBV5-1 few CASSLAQRGDTQYF TGCGCCAGCAGCTTGGCACAGAGAGGGGATACGCAGTATTTT